A single TCR beta chain is shown here with its context. This record comes from a study of identical twins. One entry per CDR3 protein, called by TCRdb with MiXCR from the 5' RACE reads. The sample has 1.5 million to 2 million distinct CDR3 sequences, less than 35% seen once; the top ten hold under 0.35%. CDR3 length equals 13 residues. V lost 6 bases, J lost 8 bases, and 16 bases lay in between. Sequencing used cord blood. This sequence originates from a newborn girl in good health. This chain connects TRBV12-3 or TRBV12-4 to TRBJ1-2; D ambiguous. CDR3 nucleotides: TGTGCCAGCAGGGTTGGGCCCGGCGGGGGCTACACCTTC. This codes for CASRVGPGGGYTF.